This T cell receptor (beta chain) was observed in a study of cytomegalovirus exposure and HLA in healthy donors. Study-wide points: Certain sequence variants were highly shared and formed a cluster, and this cluster was likely a sequencing artifact. Productive rates of about 90% or about 30% were seen for most TCR beta V segments in an earlier analysis. Later, TCR association rates were found to vary by HLA locus, highest for DRB1 and lowest for HLA-C.

Turning to this clone: As yet, its antigen is unknown.

The CDR3 has 14 amino acids. V trimming: 7 bases; J trimming: 4 bases; junction bases outside the gene matches: 9. The germline V gene has CDR1 LNHDA and CDR2 SQIVND (reference sequence). PCR used 60 Vbeta primers and 13 Jbeta primers. The table came from immunoSEQ multiplex PCR; TCRdb's copy has only in-frame clones and leaves some out. This table has around 150,000 clones, roughly three quarters appearing once. The clonotype originates from a woman in her 40s in good health and CMV-seronegative. Sequencing was carried out using PBMCs. The gene calls are TRBV19 and TRBJ1-2, with TRBD1 identical over 7 bases. The CDR3 region has the DNA TGTGCCAGTACCCAGTGGGGACAGTCCTATGGCTACACCTTC. This translates into CASTQWGQSYGYTF.